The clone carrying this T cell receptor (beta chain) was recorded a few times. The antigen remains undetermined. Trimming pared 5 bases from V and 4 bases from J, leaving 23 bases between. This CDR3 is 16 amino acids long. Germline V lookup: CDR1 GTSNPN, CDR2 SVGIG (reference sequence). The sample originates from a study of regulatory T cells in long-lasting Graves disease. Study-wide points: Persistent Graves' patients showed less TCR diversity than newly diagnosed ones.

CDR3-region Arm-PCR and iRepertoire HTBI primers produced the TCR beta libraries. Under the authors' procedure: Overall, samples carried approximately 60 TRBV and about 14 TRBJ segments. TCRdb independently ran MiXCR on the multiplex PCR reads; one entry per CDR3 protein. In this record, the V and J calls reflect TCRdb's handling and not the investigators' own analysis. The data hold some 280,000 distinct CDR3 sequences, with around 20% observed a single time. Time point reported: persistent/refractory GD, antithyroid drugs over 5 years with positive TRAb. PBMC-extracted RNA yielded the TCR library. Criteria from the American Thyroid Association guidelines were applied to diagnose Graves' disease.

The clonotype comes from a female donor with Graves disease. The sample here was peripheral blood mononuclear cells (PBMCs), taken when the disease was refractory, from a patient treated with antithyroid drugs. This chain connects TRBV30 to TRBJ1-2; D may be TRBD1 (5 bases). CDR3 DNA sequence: TGTGCCTGGTTTATGTGGGACGGAGCTGCCCTCTATGGCTACACCTTC. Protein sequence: CAWFMWDGAALYGYTF.